This entry lists 32 T cell receptor beta chains sequenced from one sample in a study of OX40 agonist ivuxolimab in advanced cancers. Using immunoSEQ multiplex PCR, the repertoire was profiled, and TCRdb retains in-frame clones only, with some absent. This sample has more than 15,000 clones, with roughly 82% found just once. Sequencing was performed on CD4+ or CD8+ T cells sorted from blood, taken in a trial of the OX40 agonist ivuxolimab. Receptors originate from an adult with an advanced solid tumor such as melanoma, head and neck, liver or kidney cancer.

This rearrangement joins TRBV6-4 to TRBJ2-2; D possibly corresponds to TRBD2 (6 bases). Germline V lookup: CDR1 MRHNA, CDR2 SNTAGT. The CDR3 consists of 13 residues. V gave up 8 bases and J gave up 7 bases, with 14 bases separating them. The CDR3 loop reads CASRPPGDGELFF. CDR3 DNA: TGTGCCAGCCGCCCCCCGGGGGACGGGGAGCTGTTTTTT.

This clone has only one observation. The chain carries TRBV6-5 and TRBJ1-6; D might be TRBD1 (5 bases). The germline V and J ends were trimmed by 5 bases and 6 bases, with 11 bases remaining between them. Looked up from germline, CDR1 is MNHEY and CDR2 is SVGAGI. The CDR3 is 14 amino acids. The CDR3 nucleotides are TGTGCCAGCAGTGCCGGGACGGTTAATTCACCCCTCCACTTT. This codes for CASSAGTVNSPLHF.

This clone has only one observation. V usage is TRBV27 and J usage is TRBJ1-2, with TRBD1 as a possible D gene (5 bases). The CDR3 is 15 amino acids. Trimming cost V 8 bases and J 7 bases, with 23 bases left between them. Germline lookup yields CDR1 MNHEY and CDR2 SMNVEV (reference sequence). The CDR3: CASAVEAGSGSGYTF. In nucleotides, the CDR3 is TGTGCCAGCGCAGTTGAAGCCGGGTCAGGGTCTGGCTACACCTTC.

This clone appeared once. The V and J genes are TRBV4-1 and TRBJ2-3; 7 bases fit TRBD2. V lost 2 bases and J lost 2; bases outside the gene matches: 13. Germline V gene sequence: CDR1 MGHRA, CDR2 YSYEKL. The CDR3 has 18 amino acids. In DNA form, the CDR3 reads TGCGCCAGCAGCCAACGGGGCGGGGGACTACCATACACAGATACGCAGTATTTT. The encoded protein is CASSQRGGGLPYTDTQYF.

The chain has TRBV6-7 and TRBJ2-1, with D possibly called TRBD1 or TRBD2 (5 bases each). TRBV6-7 is designated an ORF whose function remains uncertain. The CDR3 sequence is 15 residues long. V lost 0 bases, J lost 6 bases, and 12 bases lay in between. For the CDR3, the DNA is TGTGCCAGCAGTTACTCGACCGGGGCTCTCAATGAGCAGTTCTTC. This sequence encodes CASSYSTGALNEQFF.

This clone was seen only once. V gene TRBV9 combines with J gene TRBJ2-3, with D tentatively TRBD2 (5 bases). Trimming removed 0 bases at V and 4 bases at J, with 12 bases between. Per germline, CDR1 SGDLS and CDR2 YYNGEE. CDR3 length equals 15 residues. Written as DNA, the CDR3 is TGTGCCAGCAGCGTAGAGGCGGACGGGGCAGATACGCAGTATTTT. Protein sequence: CASSVEADGADTQYF.

Regarding this clone: A junction end diverges from the germline sequence, so it may reflect a read error. This rearrangement joins TRBV19 to TRBJ1-5, with a weak D call TRBD1 (6 bases). The CDR3 extends over 17 amino acids. Germline-derived CDR1 and CDR2 are LNHDA and SQIVND (reference sequence). The CDR3 bases are TGTGCCAGTAAGGGAGACAGGAAACCTATTAGCGATCAGCCCCAGCATTTT. Protein: CASKGDRKPISDQPQHF. Complete variable domain (other parts from reference TRBV19 and TRBJ1-5): DGGITQSPKYLFRKEGQNVTLSCEQNLNHDAMYWYRQDPGQGLRLIYYSQIVNDFQKGDIAEGYSVSREKKESFPLTVTSAQKNPTAFYLCASKGDRKPISDQPQHFGDGTRLSIL.

J is TRBJ1-2 and V is TRBV6-1, with D tentatively TRBD1 (6 bases). The CDR3 is made up of 11 amino acids. From germline, CDR1 is MNHNS and CDR2 SASEGT. V was pared by 5 bases and J by 6 bases, with 7 bases between. The CDR3 region is CASSPGDGYTF. The CDR3 DNA follows: TGTGCCAGCAGTCCAGGGGATGGCTACACCTTC.

The rearrangement joins TRBV18 to TRBJ2-3; D is unresolved. The V end was cut by 0 bases, the J end by 6 bases, with 10 bases between. The CDR3 loop spans 14 amino acids. Germline assignment: CDR1 KGHSH and CDR2 LQKENI. CDR3 in DNA: TGTGCCAGCTCACCACCATCAGGTGGGGATACGCAGTATTTT. Residues: CASSPPSGGDTQYF.

The chain carries TRBV19 and TRBJ2-5; 8 bases align to TRBD1. Germline lookup yields CDR1 LNHDA and CDR2 SQIVND (reference sequence). The CDR3 contains 14 residues. V lost 5 bases to trimming and J lost 4 bases; unmatched junction nucleotides: 6. CDR3 sequence reads: CASSVYRGRETQYF. CDR3 nucleotides: TGTGCCAGTAGTGTATACAGGGGGAGAGAGACCCAGTACTTC. The full variable domain, with the rest looked up from reference TRBV19 and TRBJ2-5, is DGGITQSPKYLFRKEGQNVTLSCEQNLNHDAMYWYRQDPGQGLRLIYYSQIVNDFQKGDIAEGYSVSREKKESFPLTVTSAQKNPTAFYLCASSVYRGRETQYFGPGTRLLVL.

The genes are TRBV6-5 and TRBJ2-7, with no clear D. This CDR3 has 16 residues. The V end was cut by 2 bases, the J end by 0 bases, with 14 bases between. Germline V gene sequence: CDR1 MNHEY, CDR2 SVGAGI. The CDR3 DNA reads as TGTGCCAGCAGTTACGGATCAGGCTCCCACTCCTACGAGCAGTACTTC. Amino acids: CASSYGSGSHSYEQYF.

V gene TRBV18 combines with J gene TRBJ2-7, with a possible D match to TRBD1 (5 bases). The CDR3 runs 15 residues. Germline V lookup: CDR1 KGHSH, CDR2 LQKENI. V gave up 3 bases and J gave up 0 bases, with 12 bases separating them. The CDR3 sequence is CASSPISDTSYEQYF. Here the CDR3 DNA reads TGTGCCAGCTCACCGATTTCGGACACCTCCTACGAGCAGTACTTC.

The chain is built from TRBV10-3 and TRBJ1-2; 8 positions agree with TRBD1. V gave up 9 bases and J gave up 6 bases; unmatched junction bases: 9. This CDR3 contains 13 residues. Germline CDR1 is ENHRY and CDR2 is SYGVKD. CDR3 nucleotides: TGTGCCATAGGACAGGGTCTATCCGATGGCTACACCTTC. This encodes CAIGQGLSDGYTF.

J is TRBJ1-5 and V is TRBV27; the match to TRBD1 covers 7 bases. The germline CDR1 and CDR2 sequences are MNHEY and SMNVEV (reference sequence). V dropped 2 bases and J dropped 3; count of bases not matched to a gene: 7. This CDR3 has 16 amino acids. The CDR3 nucleotides read TGTGCCAGCAGTTTACGGTCAGGGGGGATCAATCAGCCCCAGCATTTT. This translates into CASSLRSGGINQPQHF.

There are a few counts of this clone. The chain couples TRBV6-6 to TRBJ2-3, with 8 nucleotides matching TRBD1. CDR1 is MNHNY and CDR2 is SVGAGI in the germline V gene (reference sequence). CDR3 length: 14 amino acids. V lost 6 bases, J lost 0 bases, and 2 bases stayed unmatched. CDR3: CASSWTGSTDTQYF. CDR3 coding DNA: TGTGCCAGCAGCTGGACAGGGAGCACAGATACGCAGTATTTT.

This clone was seen a single time. V usage is TRBV28 and J usage is TRBJ2-3; the match to TRBD2 covers 10 bases. The CDR3 contains 14 residues. With V trimmed by 11 bases and J by 1 base, 6 bases remained unmatched. CDR1 is MDHEN and CDR2 is SYDVKM in the germline V gene. CDR3 residues: CAHAGTSGTDTQYF. CDR3 nucleotides: TGTGCCCACGCCGGGACTAGCGGCACAGATACGCAGTATTTT.

Regarding this clone: Other DNA sequences from this sample encode an identical CDR3 as well. The chain joins TRBV10-1 to TRBJ2-2; no clear D gene. Trimming stripped 3 bases from V and 1 base from J, with 3 bases between. Germline CDR1 WNHNN, CDR2 SYGVQD (reference sequence). This CDR3 is 13 amino acids long. CDR3 sequence: CASSDGNTGELFF. In nucleotides, the CDR3 is TGCGCCAGCAGTGACGGGAACACCGGGGAGCTGTTTTTT.

J is TRBJ2-1 and V is TRBV7-8; 10 nucleotides match TRBD2. The trim removed 4 bases at V and 3 bases at J, leaving 3 bases unmatched. The CDR3 covers 15 residues. Looked up from germline, CDR1 is SGHVS and CDR2 is FQNEAQ. CDR3 coding DNA: TGTGCCAGCAGCTCCAGGACTAGCGGCTACAATGAGCAGTTCTTC. It translates to CASSSRTSGYNEQFF.

This clone was detected only once. The gene calls are TRBV11-3 and TRBJ2-5; 8 positions agree with TRBD1. V lost 1 base to trimming and J lost 4 bases; unmatched junction nucleotides: 8. The germline CDR1 and CDR2 sequences are SGHNT and YENEEA. This CDR3 is 16 amino acids long. This CDR3 reads CASSLVRLQGGETQYF. Written as DNA, the CDR3 is TGTGCCAGCAGCTTAGTCAGATTACAGGGGGGAGAGACCCAGTACTTC.

The rearrangement joins TRBV4-2 to TRBJ2-2; no clear D gene. CDR1 and CDR2 from the germline V gene are LGHNA and YNFKEQ. This CDR3 comprises 16 residues. V gave up 4 bases and J gave up 3 bases, with 15 bases separating them. CDR3 DNA: TGTGCCAGCAGCCTACAGTCCACCCCGGACACCGGGGAGCTGTTTTTT. Its translation is CASSLQSTPDTGELFF.

The chain joins TRBV28 to TRBJ1-2; D remains ambiguous. The V and J ends lost 2 bases and 2 bases respectively, with 9 bases between them. Germline CDR1 reads MDHEN; CDR2 reads SYDVKM. The CDR3 consists of 14 residues. CDR3 residues: CASSLGIPNYGYTF. The CDR3 DNA is TGTGCCAGCAGTTTAGGGATCCCAAACTATGGCTACACCTTC.

This chain uses TRBV7-9 with TRBJ2-1, with TRBD1 matching over 12 bases. The CDR3 totals 16 residues. CDR1 is SEHNR, CDR2 FQNEAQ, per germline (reference sequence). Germline trimming cut 6 bases from V and 7 bases from J; bases unmatched to any gene: 10. The CDR3 DNA follows: TGTGCCAGCAGACCTTCCCGGGACAGGGGGCGAAATGAGCAGTTCTTC. Its translation is CASRPSRDRGRNEQFF.

The V and J genes are TRBV15 and TRBJ2-7, with D uncertain. CDR3 size: 15 residues. Germline assignment: CDR1 LNHNV and CDR2 YYDKDF (reference sequence). Trimming took 4 bases from V and 5 from J, leaving 18 bases between them. The CDR3 DNA is TGTGCCACCAGCACTCACCCGTTTGTGTTGGACGAGCAGTACTTC. It encodes CATSTHPFVLDEQYF.

The CDR3, as DNA: TGTGCCAGCTCACCTTCGGACAGCAACACCATATATTTT. The encoded protein is CASSPSDSNTIYF. The chain employs TRBV18 and TRBJ1-3, with a weak D call TRBD1 (6 bases). V lost 3 bases to trimming and J lost 7 bases, with 10 bases between them. The germline V gene has CDR1 KGHSH and CDR2 LQKENI. The length of the CDR3 is 13 residues. The full variable domain, with the rest looked up from reference TRBV18 and TRBJ1-3, is NAGVMQNPRHLVRRRGQEARLRCSPMKGHSHVYWYRQLPEEGLKFMVYLQKENIIDESGMPKERFSAEFPKEGPSILRIQQVVRGDSAAYFCASSPSDSNTIYFGEGSWLTVV.

This chain joins TRBV11-2 and TRBJ1-4; D call uncertain. The V and J ends lost 1 base and 2 bases respectively, with 8 bases between them. The CDR3 runs 15 residues. Per germline, CDR1 SGHAT and CDR2 FQNNGV. The CDR3 coding sequence is TGTGCCAGCAGCTTAGTGCCCCTCACTAATGAAAAACTGTTTTTT. Translating it yields CASSLVPLTNEKLFF.

The V call is TRBV19, the J call TRBJ1-3; D is undetermined. V lost 3 bases and J 0 bases, leaving 9 bases between the germline ends. Per germline, CDR1 LNHDA and CDR2 SQIVND (reference sequence). CDR3 length equals 15 residues. The CDR3 sequence is CASSMSHFSGNTIYF. The CDR3 DNA reads as TGTGCCAGTAGTATGTCGCACTTCTCTGGAAACACCATATATTTT.

The gene calls are TRBV7-9 and TRBJ2-1, with unresolved D. With 1 base removed from V and 0 bases from J, the gap between germline ends came to 7 bases. Germline V gene lookup returns CDR1 SEHNR and CDR2 FQNEAQ (reference sequence). The CDR3 covers 15 residues. This chain's CDR3 is CASSLESLSYNEQFF. Written as DNA, the CDR3 is TGTGCCAGCAGCTTAGAATCCCTCTCCTACAATGAGCAGTTCTTC.

There are a few counts of this clone. The chain uses TRBV4-3 and TRBJ2-2; TRBD1 aligns across 9 bases. The CDR3 sequence is 16 residues long. CDR1 and CDR2 (germline): LGHNA, YSLEER. V lost 3 bases, J lost 3 bases, and 5 bases stayed unmatched. Here the CDR3 DNA reads TGCGCCAGCAGCCAGCTGACAGGGGGAGACACCGGGGAGCTGTTTTTT. Translating gives CASSQLTGGDTGELFF.

This chain joins TRBV18 and TRBJ2-2; the D gene is possibly TRBD1 (5 bases). V was clipped by 1 base and J by 10 bases, with 10 bases between them. Germline lookup yields CDR1 KGHSH and CDR2 LQKENI. The CDR3 has 13 amino acids. CDR3 in amino acids: CASSPHQGKELFF. Here the CDR3 DNA reads TGTGCCAGCTCACCACATCAGGGCAAGGAGCTGTTTTTT.

V is TRBV6-6 and J is TRBJ1-5; possibly TRBD1 for D (5 bases). Per the germline V gene, CDR1 is MNHNY and CDR2 is SVGAGI (reference sequence). CDR3 length: 14 amino acids. The ends were cut back, 2 bases at V and 3 bases at J, with 8 bases in the middle. Here the CDR3 DNA reads TGTGCCAGCAGTTACCGACAGAACAATCAGCCCCAGCATTTT. Its translation is CASSYRQNNQPQHF.

The gene calls are TRBV2 and TRBJ1-6; D not resolved. Trimming took off 2 bases at V and 9 bases at J, with 20 bases between the two ends. The CDR3 has 17 residues. Germline V gives CDR1 SNHLY, CDR2 FYNNEI. DNA for the CDR3: TGTGCCAGCAGTGAAATAACGTCCCTCCTGGTTCGTTCACCCCTCCACTTT. This sequence encodes CASSEITSLLVRSPLHF.

This sequence joins TRBV18 and TRBJ1-1, with 8 bases identical to TRBD1. The CDR3 spans 16 residues. After removal of 4 bases from V and 0 bases from J, the junction contained 7 bases not matched to a gene. CDR1 and CDR2 from the germline V gene are KGHSH and LQKENI. Written as DNA, the CDR3 is TGTGCCAGCTCACGTACAGGGGGGGGCATGAACACTGAAGCTTTCTTT. Protein product: CASSRTGGGMNTEAFF. The full variable domain, its missing parts supplied by reference TRBV18 and TRBJ1-1, is NAGVMQNPRHLVRRRGQEARLRCSPMKGHSHVYWYRQLPEEGLKFMVYLQKENIIDESGMPKERFSAEFPKEGPSILRIQQVVRGDSAAYFCASSRTGGGMNTEAFFGQGTRLTVV.